A selection of T cell receptor beta chains follows, all from one sample in a study of T cells in Graves' hyperthyroidism and ophthalmopathy. TCRdb re-called the multiplex PCR reads with MiXCR, one entry per CDR3 protein. The sample shows a few hundred thousand distinct CDR3 sequences, 35% to 55% of them seen only once. The sample taken for sequencing was peripheral blood or thyroid tissue (not recorded which). These TCRs come from an adult woman with Graves' disease, either hyperthyroidism or ophthalmopathy (not recorded which). Both conserved end residues are part of each CDR3. The D gene is left open where the match is weak. A clone size is listed for some rows: how often the clone was seen (once, few, many), or a class if it is expanded.

v_gene,abundance,d_gene,j_gene,CDR3nt,CDR3aa
TRBV4-1,many,TRBD1,TRBJ2-7,TGCGCCAGCAGCCCTTCTTCACAGGGGACCGACTACGAGCAGTACTTC,CASSPSSQGTDYEQYF
TRBV4-2,.,.,TRBJ2-7,TGTGCCAGCAGCTTAATGGGGTCGGGGGTCCACGAGCAGTACTTC,CASSLMGSGVHEQYF
TRBV7-2,.,TRBD1,TRBJ2-7,TGTGCCAGCAGCTTAGGTTGGACAGGAAACTACGAGCAGTACTTC,CASSLGWTGNYEQYF
TRBV15,many,.,TRBJ2-5,TGTGCCACCAGCACCCAAGAGACCCAGTACTTC,CATSTQETQYF
TRBV19,many,.,TRBJ1-3,TGTGCCAGTTTTCAGGACTACTCTGGAAACACCATATATTTT,CASFQDYSGNTIYF
TRBV24-1,.,.,TRBJ2-7,TGTGCCACCAGTGATTCGAAGACAGGAGCCTTGGAGCAGTACTTC,CATSDSKTGALEQYF
TRBV7-6,.,TRBD1,TRBJ1-3,TGTGCCAGCAGCCCCAGGGGACAGGGAGACGAAAACACCATATATTTT,CASSPRGQGDENTIYF
TRBV15,few,.,TRBJ1-3,TGTGCCACCAGACTCGGGGTCTCTGGAAACACCATATATTTT,CATRLGVSGNTIYF
TRBV7-6,.,.,TRBJ1-1,TGTGCCAGCAGCCCACAGGGTGGAGACACTGAAGCTTTCTTT,CASSPQGGDTEAFF
TRBV30,many,.,TRBJ2-7,TGTGCCTGGAGTCCCCTCCTACAAGGTGAGGTAGCCGAGCAGTACTTC,CAWSPLLQGEVAEQYF
TRBV2,few,TRBD1,TRBJ2-1,TGTGCCAGCAGTGTGACAGGGGGCCGGGGGCAGTTCTTC,CASSVTGGRGQFF
TRBV6-4,.,.,TRBJ1-6,TGTGCCAGCAGTGCTAGAGCGGGGCACGACGGATCACCCCTCCACTTT,CASSARAGHDGSPLHF
TRBV2,.,TRBD1,TRBJ2-3,TGTGCCACCGTTAGGGGACAGCTTTCGTTTGATACGCAGTATTTT,CATVRGQLSFDTQYF
TRBV7-9,.,.,TRBJ2-7,TGTGCCAGCAGCTTAGATGTTAGCGCCGAGCAGTACTTC,CASSLDVSAEQYF
TRBV20-1,.,.,TRBJ1-5,TGCAGTGCTAGTTGGGCGGGACGGGGCAATCAGCCCCAGCATTTT,CSASWAGRGNQPQHF
TRBV7-2,many,TRBD1,TRBJ1-5,TGTGCCAGCAGTTTATGGCGTGGGACAGGGAATCAGCCCCAGCATTTT,CASSLWRGTGNQPQHF
TRBV5-1,many,TRBD1,TRBJ2-5,TGCGCCAGCAGCTTGTCAACAGGGGGGAATCAAGAGACCCAGTACTTC,CASSLSTGGNQETQYF
TRBV7-7,.,.,TRBJ2-2,TGTGCTAACACCTTAGGACGGCTGAACACCGGGGAGCTGTTTTTT,CANTLGRLNTGELFF
TRBV29-1,many,.,TRBJ2-6,TGCAGCGTTGATGTAGGGTCCGGGGCCATCGTCCTGACTTTC,CSVDVGSGAIVLTF
TRBV14,many,.,TRBJ1-5,TGTGCCAGCAGCCAAGTCAGAGTGAGGCCCAATCAGCCCCAGCATTTT,CASSQVRVRPNQPQHF
TRBV6-1,many,.,TRBJ2-2,TGTGCCAGCAGGGAGGGGGTTATGCGTCTGTTTTTT,CASREGVMRLFF
TRBV29-1,.,.,TRBJ2-5,TGCAGCAGTTTTGGACTCCAAGAGACCCAGTACTTC,CSSFGLQETQYF
TRBV4-2,few,TRBD1,TRBJ1-2,TGTGCCAGCAGCCAAGGCCCCCCCCGTACAGGGGGCGACTATGGCTACACCTTC,CASSQGPPRTGGDYGYTF
TRBV12-3/TRBV12-4,.,.,TRBJ2-2,TGTGCCAGCAGTCCCGGGACGATTTCGACCGGGGAGCTGTTTTTT,CASSPGTISTGELFF
TRBV20-1,.,.,TRBJ1-1,TGCAGTACTAGAGCCGGGACTACCGAAGCTTTCTTT,CSTRAGTTEAFF
TRBV19,.,.,TRBJ2-6,TGTGCTAGTAGTCGACAATCTGGGGCCAACGTCCTGACTTTC,CASSRQSGANVLTF
TRBV29-1,.,TRBD1,TRBJ2-7,TGCAGCGTTGCCGGGACAGAGGTTTACGAGCAGTACTTC,CSVAGTEVYEQYF
TRBV19,few,TRBD1,TRBJ2-5,TGTGCCAGTACTGACAGGGGAGAGGAGACCCAGTACTTC,CASTDRGEETQYF
TRBV29-1,few,.,TRBJ1-2,TGCAGCGTTGAAGCACTGCTTAACTATGGCTACACCTTC,CSVEALLNYGYTF
TRBV19,.,TRBD1,TRBJ2-7,TGTGCCAGTAGATCTGGGACAGGGGCTGGGGAGCAGTACTTC,CASRSGTGAGEQYF
TRBV20-1,many,.,TRBJ1-3,TGCAGTGCTCCCGAACGGACGGCTGGAAACACCATATATTTT,CSAPERTAGNTIYF
TRBV6-5,.,.,TRBJ1-2,TGTGCCAGCAGTTACCCGATCGGCAGCGGACTTTTGGATGGCTACACCTTC,CASSYPIGSGLLDGYTF
TRBV24-1,few,TRBD1,TRBJ2-1,TGTGCCACCAGTGAACCGGGACAGGGGGGACACGAGCAGTTCTTC,CATSEPGQGGHEQFF
TRBV7-9,many,.,TRBJ1-2,TGTGCCAGCAGGAGGAAGGACAGCTATGGCTACACCTTC,CASRRKDSYGYTF
TRBV28,.,.,TRBJ1-1,TGTGCCAGCAGTTTACCTTGGGAAAACACTGAAGCTTTCTTT,CASSLPWENTEAFF
TRBV10-2,many,.,TRBJ1-5,TGCGCCAGCCGAAAGGGCGGGGCGAGCAATCAGCCCCAGCATTTT,CASRKGGASNQPQHF
TRBV25-1,.,.,TRBJ2-7,TGTGCCAGCAGTGAACGGGGGCGGAACGAGCAGTACTTC,CASSERGRNEQYF
TRBV7-2,many,TRBD2,TRBJ2-5,TGTGCCAGCAGCTCAGGGACTAGCGGGAGGGCCACGGAGACCCAGTACTTC,CASSSGTSGRATETQYF
TRBV5-1,few,TRBD1,TRBJ1-2,TGCGCCAGCAGCGAACAGGGGCGGACTAACTATGGCTACACCTTC,CASSEQGRTNYGYTF
TRBV2,.,TRBD1,TRBJ1-4,TGTGCCAGCAGCCTCTTTACAGGGGGCGCAAACACTGAAAAACTGTTTTTT,CASSLFTGGANTEKLFF
TRBV9,.,.,TRBJ1-3,TGTGCCAGCAGTCCTAGGACCTCCGATTTGGGCACCATATATTTT,CASSPRTSDLGTIYF
TRBV15,.,TRBD1,TRBJ1-5,TGTGCCACGCGATCGGCCCGGGACAGTGGACAGGGTCAGCCCCAGCATTTT,CATRSARDSGQGQPQHF
TRBV5-1,many,.,TRBJ1-1,TGCGCCAGCAGCTTGGAGACGGTCCTCACTGAAGCTTTCTTT,CASSLETVLTEAFF
TRBV5-1,many,.,TRBJ1-2,TGCGCCAGCAGCTATACAGGGCCTAGTAACTATGGCTACACCTTC,CASSYTGPSNYGYTF
TRBV7-2,many,.,TRBJ1-4,TGTGCCAGCAGCAATGACAGGACCAAACTGTTTTTT,CASSNDRTKLFF
TRBV7-2,.,TRBD2,TRBJ2-7,TGTGCCAGCGTAACCGAGGCTAGCGGGATAGGCGAGCAGTACTTC,CASVTEASGIGEQYF
TRBV27,.,TRBD1,TRBJ2-7,TGTGCCAGCACCCGGACAGGGGGCCCGACCGACCTATTTTACGAGCAGTACTTC,CASTRTGGPTDLFYEQYF
TRBV7-3,many,.,TRBJ2-5,TGTGCCAGCAGCTTCAATAGCGGTGGGGAGACCCAGTACTTC,CASSFNSGGETQYF
TRBV29-1,once,.,TRBJ2-5,TGCAGCGTCGTGTCGGGGGGCTTGGAGACCCAGTACTTC,CSVVSGGLETQYF
TRBV12-3/TRBV12-4,many,.,TRBJ2-2,TGTGCCAGCAGCCCCGGCCGGGCCGGGGAGCTGTTTTTT,CASSPGRAGELFF